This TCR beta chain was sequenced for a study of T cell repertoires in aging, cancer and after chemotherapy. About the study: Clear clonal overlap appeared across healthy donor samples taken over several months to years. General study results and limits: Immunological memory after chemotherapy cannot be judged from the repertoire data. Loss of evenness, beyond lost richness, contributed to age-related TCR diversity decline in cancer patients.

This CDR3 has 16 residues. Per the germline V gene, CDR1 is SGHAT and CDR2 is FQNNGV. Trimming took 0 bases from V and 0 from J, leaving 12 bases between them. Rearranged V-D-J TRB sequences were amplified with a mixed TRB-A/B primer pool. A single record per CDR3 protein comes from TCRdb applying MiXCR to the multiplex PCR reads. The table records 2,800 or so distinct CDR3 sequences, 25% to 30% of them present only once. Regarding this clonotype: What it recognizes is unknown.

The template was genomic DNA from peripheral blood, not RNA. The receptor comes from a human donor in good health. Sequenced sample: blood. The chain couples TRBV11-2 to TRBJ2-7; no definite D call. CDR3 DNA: TGTGCCAGCAGCTTAGATCGCGCATGGAGCTCCTACGAGCAGTACTTC. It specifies CASSLDRAWSSYEQYF.